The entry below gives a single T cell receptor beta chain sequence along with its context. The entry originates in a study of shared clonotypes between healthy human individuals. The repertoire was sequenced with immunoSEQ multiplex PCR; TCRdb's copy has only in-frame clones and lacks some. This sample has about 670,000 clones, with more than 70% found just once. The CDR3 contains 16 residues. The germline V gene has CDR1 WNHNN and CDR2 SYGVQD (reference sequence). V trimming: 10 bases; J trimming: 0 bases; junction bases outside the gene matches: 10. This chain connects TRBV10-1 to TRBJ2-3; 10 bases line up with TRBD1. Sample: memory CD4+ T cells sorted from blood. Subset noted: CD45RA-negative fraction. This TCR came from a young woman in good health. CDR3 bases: TGCGCCACCTCGGACAGGGGGAAATTTAGCACAGATACGCAGTATTTT. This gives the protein CATSDRGKFSTDTQYF.